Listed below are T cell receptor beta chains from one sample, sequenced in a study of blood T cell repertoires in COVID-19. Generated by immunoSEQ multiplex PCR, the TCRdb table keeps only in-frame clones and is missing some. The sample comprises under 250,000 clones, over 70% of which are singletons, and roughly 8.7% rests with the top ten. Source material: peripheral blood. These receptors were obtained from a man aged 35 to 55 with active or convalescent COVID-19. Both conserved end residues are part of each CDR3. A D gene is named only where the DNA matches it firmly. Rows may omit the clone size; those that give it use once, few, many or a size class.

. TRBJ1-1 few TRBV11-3 TGTGCCAGCAGCCAACTAATGGACACTGAAGCTTTCTTT CASSQLMDTEAFF
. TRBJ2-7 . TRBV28 TGTGCCAGCACCACACCGGGGTCCCACTACGAGCAGTACTTC CASTTPGSHYEQYF
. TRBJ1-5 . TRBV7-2 TGTGCCAGCAGTCGTGGACAGCTCAATCAGCCCCAGCATTTT CASSRGQLNQPQHF
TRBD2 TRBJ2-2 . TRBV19 TGTGCCAGTAGCACTTGGACTAGGTTGAACACCGGGGAGCTGTTTTTT CASSTWTRLNTGELFF
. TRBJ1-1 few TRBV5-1 TGCGCCAGCAGCTTGCCCCCTAACACTGAAGCTTTCTTT CASSLPPNTEAFF
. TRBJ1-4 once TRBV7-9 TGTGCCAGCAGCGCACAACAGGGAGGGCTGTTTTTT CASSAQQGGLFF
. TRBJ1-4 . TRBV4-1 TGCGCCAGCAGCCAAGATAAAGGGGCCGAGGAACTGTTTTTT CASSQDKGAEELFF
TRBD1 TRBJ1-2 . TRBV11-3 TGTGCCAGCAGCCAAACACTAACAGGGGCCGTCACCTTC CASSQTLTGAVTF
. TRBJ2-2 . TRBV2 TGTGCCATCAAACCCTATGAAACCGGGGAGCTGTTTTTT CAIKPYETGELFF
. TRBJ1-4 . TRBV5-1 TGCGCCAGCAGCCCGGAGCCCGGGGAAAAACTGTTTTTT CASSPEPGEKLFF
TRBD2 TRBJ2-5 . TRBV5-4 TGTGCCAGCAGCTTCGGGACTATACAAGAGACCCAGTACTTC CASSFGTIQETQYF
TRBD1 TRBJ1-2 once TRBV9 TGTGCCTCCGGGACAGGTGGAGGATATGGCTACACCTTC CASGTGGGYGYTF
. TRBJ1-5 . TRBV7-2 TGTGCCAGCAGGAAGGCGGGGCGGAGCAATCAGCCCCAGCATTTT CASRKAGRSNQPQHF
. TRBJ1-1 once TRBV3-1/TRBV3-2 TGTGCCAGCAGCCATGACAGCAGGATGAACACTGAAGCTTTCTTT CASSHDSRMNTEAFF
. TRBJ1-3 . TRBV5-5 TGTGCCAGCAGCTTGGTATCCGGGGGTGTCTCCGGAAACACCATATATTTT CASSLVSGGVSGNTIYF
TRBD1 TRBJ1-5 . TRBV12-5 TGTGCCAGTCGTAATGACAGGGGGCGTCAGCCCCAGCATTTT CASRNDRGRQPQHF
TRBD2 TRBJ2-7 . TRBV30 TGTGCCTGGAGTGGAGCGGGAGTAGGGGAGCAGTACTTC CAWSGAGVGEQYF
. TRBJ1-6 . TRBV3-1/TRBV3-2 TGTGCCAGCAGTTTGGGGGCTGGGGTTTCACCCCTCCACTTT CASSLGAGVSPLHF
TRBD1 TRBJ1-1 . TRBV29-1 TGCAGCGTTGGACAGGGGGCTCCGGGTGAAGCTTTCTTT CSVGQGAPGEAFF
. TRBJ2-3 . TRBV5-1 TGCGCCAGCAGCTGGGCCCGGAGCACAGATACGCAGTATTTT CASSWARSTDTQYF
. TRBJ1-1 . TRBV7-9 TGTGCCAGCAGCTTAGGGTCGCGGGGGTCGGGCACTGAAGCTTTCTTT CASSLGSRGSGTEAFF
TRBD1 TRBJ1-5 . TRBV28 TGTGCCAGCAGTACAGGGACAGGGCCCGGGGTTCAGCCCCAGCATTTT CASSTGTGPGVQPQHF
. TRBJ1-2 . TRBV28 TGTGCCAGCAGGTTCCCCGTGAGTGGCTACACCTTC CASRFPVSGYTF
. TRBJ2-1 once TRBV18 TGTGCCAGCTCACCAAAGGGACTGAATAATGAGCAGTTCTTC CASSPKGLNNEQFF
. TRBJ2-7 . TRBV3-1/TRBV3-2 TGTGCCAGCAGCCAAGAGCGGGACTACGAGCAGTACTTC CASSQERDYEQYF
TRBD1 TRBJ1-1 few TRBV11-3 TGTGCCAGCGGAGGACAGGGGGCACGAGGAGCTTTCTTT CASGGQGARGAFF
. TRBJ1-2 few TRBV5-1 TGCGCCAGCAGCGCGGGACCGGCAGCGGGGGGCTACACCTTC CASSAGPAAGGYTF
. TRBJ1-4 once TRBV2 TGTGCCAGCAGCGTGGGCCTAGCCGTCATCGGTGGAAAACTGTTTTTT CASSVGLAVIGGKLFF
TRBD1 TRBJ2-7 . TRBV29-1 TGCAGCGTTGAAGAGGGGACAGGGGGCCCCCTGGACGAGCAGTACTTC CSVEEGTGGPLDEQYF
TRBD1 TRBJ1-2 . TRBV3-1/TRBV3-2 TGTGCCAGCAGCCTGGGACAGAACTATGGCTACACCTTC CASSLGQNYGYTF
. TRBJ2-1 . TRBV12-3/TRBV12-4 TGTGCCAGCAGTCAGCGATACAATGAGCAGTTCTTC CASSQRYNEQFF
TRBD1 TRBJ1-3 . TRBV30 TGTGCCTGGAGCCGACAGGGAAGCCCTGGAAACACCATATATTTT CAWSRQGSPGNTIYF
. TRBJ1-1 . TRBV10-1 TGCGCCAGCAGTGAAGGTCCGGTGGGCAGTGAAGCTTTCTTT CASSEGPVGSEAFF
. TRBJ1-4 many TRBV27 TGTGCCAGCAGTTTATCCCGGGGGGCGTCTAATGAAAAACTGTTTTTT CASSLSRGASNEKLFF
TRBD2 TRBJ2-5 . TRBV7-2 TGTGCCAGCAGCATACGACTAGCGGGGCAAGAGACCCAGTACTTC CASSIRLAGQETQYF
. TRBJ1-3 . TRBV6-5 TGTGCCAGCAGGTCGGGGGGTGGAAACACCATATATTTT CASRSGGGNTIYF
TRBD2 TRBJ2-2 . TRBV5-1 TGCGCCAGCAGCCCAAACGCAGGGAGGGTGAACACCGGGGAGCTGTTTTTT CASSPNAGRVNTGELFF
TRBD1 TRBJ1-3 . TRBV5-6 TGTGCCAGCAGCCCAATCCTGGACAGGGGGTCTGGGGCAGGAAACACCATATATTTT CASSPILDRGSGAGNTIYF
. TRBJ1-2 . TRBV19 TGTGCCAGTAAGGGGGAAGAACATGGGGCAGGCTATGGCTACACCTTC CASKGEEHGAGYGYTF
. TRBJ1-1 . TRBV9 TGTGCCAGCAGCCTCGGAGGGCTGGGGGTAGGCACTGAAGCTTTCTTT CASSLGGLGVGTEAFF